Below, one T cell receptor beta chain is given with its context. The data are from a study of control samples from healthy donors and cancer patients. Libraries were prepared by immunoSEQ multiplex PCR; TCRdb keeps only in-frame clonotypes and omits some of them. The repertoire holds roughly 100,000 clones, 92% seen once, with about 2.5% in the top ten. Trimming took 5 bases from V and 5 from J; bases not matched to a gene: 9. CDR1 and CDR2 (germline): LNHDA, SQIVND (reference sequence). The length of the CDR3 is 15 residues. The TCR originated in a woman in her late teens or twenties in good health. The chain recombines TRBV19 with TRBJ2-7; TRBD2 matches at 10 bases. The sample comprised blood. CDR3 protein: CASSLSGTSVHEQYF. CDR3 bases: TGTGCCAGTAGTCTCTCCGGGACTAGCGTGCACGAGCAGTACTTC. The full variable domain, completed using reference TRBV19 and TRBJ2-7, is DGGITQSPKYLFRKEGQNVTLSCEQNLNHDAMYWYRQDPGQGLRLIYYSQIVNDFQKGDIAEGYSVSREKKESFPLTVTSAQKNPTAFYLCASSLSGTSVHEQYFGPGTRLTVT.